This TCR beta chain was found in a study of radiotherapy plus CTLA-4 blockade in lung cancer. CDR1 LNHDA and CDR2 SQIVND come from the germline V gene (reference sequence). Trimming removed 2 bases at V and 0 bases at J, with 7 bases between. The CDR3 consists of 14 residues. Profiling relied on immunoSEQ multiplex PCR, and the TCRdb table lists in-frame clones only, not all of them. Among 80,000 to 100,000 clones, around 88% were seen once, and the ten largest hold approximately 5%. The sample was peripheral blood, taken from a patient treated with radiotherapy plus ipilimumab. The TCR was taken from a human donor with non-small cell lung cancer that progressed on radiotherapy plus ipilimumab. The rearrangement links TRBV19 to TRBJ1-2, with TRBD1 as a possible D gene (5 bases). The DNA of the CDR3 is TGTGCCAGTAGTATAAGACAGACTAACTATGGCTACACCTTC. This codes for CASSIRQTNYGYTF.